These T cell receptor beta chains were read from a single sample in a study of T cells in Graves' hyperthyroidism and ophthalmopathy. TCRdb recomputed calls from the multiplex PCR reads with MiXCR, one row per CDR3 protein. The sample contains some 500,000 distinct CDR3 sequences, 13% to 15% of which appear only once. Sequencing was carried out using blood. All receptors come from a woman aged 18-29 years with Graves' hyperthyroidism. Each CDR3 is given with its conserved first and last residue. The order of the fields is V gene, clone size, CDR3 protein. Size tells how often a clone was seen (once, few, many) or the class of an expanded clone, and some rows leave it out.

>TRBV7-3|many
CASSPGRGDTIYF
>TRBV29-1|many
CSVEVSSNQPQHF
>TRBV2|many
CASSVEGSGANVLTF
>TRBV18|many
CASSPTGSGTTGELFF
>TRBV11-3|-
CASSLVRQGVSEQFF
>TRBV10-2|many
CASSGGTSGRTGELFF
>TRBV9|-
CASSEGSSGSGQETQYF
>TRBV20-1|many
CSAEWGPSGSSYEQYF
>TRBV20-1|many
CSARKGQGLYNEQFF
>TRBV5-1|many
CASSSGLSTDTQYF
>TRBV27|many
CASSLSGTGRSYEQYF
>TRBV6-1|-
CASTRTGTNQPQHF
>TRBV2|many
CASSQGRYQETQYF
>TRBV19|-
CATGGGNAEAFF
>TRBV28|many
CASRYTGGTEAFF
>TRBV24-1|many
CATGSGAINEQFF
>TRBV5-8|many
CASSLWEKLFF
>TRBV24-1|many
CATSDAGTSEYEQYF
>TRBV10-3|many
CAIGLAENTGELFF
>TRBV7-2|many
CASSYRRQRGSGEQYF
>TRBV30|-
CAWSLQMNTEAFF
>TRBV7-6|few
CASSRLPEGMDTEAFF
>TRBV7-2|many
CASSLRLAGGRETQYF
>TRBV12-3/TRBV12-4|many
CASSPSGSGKTQYF
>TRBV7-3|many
CASSSTQYTEAFF
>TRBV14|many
CASSRTAADTQYF
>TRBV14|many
CASSPDRVYEQFF
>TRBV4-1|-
CASSQSRGVEQFF
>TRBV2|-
CASKTGTGPNSPLHF
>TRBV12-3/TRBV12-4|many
CASSWGLPQSEQFF
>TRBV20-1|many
CSAQRGGDEQFF
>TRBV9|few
CASSTRTGVGGYTF
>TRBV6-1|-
CASSEGLATYNEQFF
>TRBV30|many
CAWSLEREFQETQYF
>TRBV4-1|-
CASSLDYRDIAGANVLTF
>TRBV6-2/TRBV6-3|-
CASTFPLGEAYNEQFF
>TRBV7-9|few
CASSRTGTVYGYTF
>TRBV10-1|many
CASASGTGWSEAFF
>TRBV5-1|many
CASKPGLAGGEQFF
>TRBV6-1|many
CASNWQGSKNEQFF
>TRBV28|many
CASRAQASGYINEQFF
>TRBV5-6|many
CASSLEGVYGYTF
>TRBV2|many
CASSFGGLRSYEQYF
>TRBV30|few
CAWSRRDRYTGELFF
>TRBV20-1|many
CSARRSHYNSPLHF
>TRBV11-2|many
CASSLTGGVQETQYF
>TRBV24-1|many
CATMHRGDNEQFF
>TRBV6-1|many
CATGQLAKNIQYF
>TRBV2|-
CASIGGLAMHTQYF